The 30 T cell receptor beta chains in this list originate from one sample, sequenced in a study of spatial heterogeneity in lung cancer. General study findings and limits: The study found that expanded intratumoral alpha and beta TCR counts tracked tumor mutation counts.

MiXCR, run by TCRdb on the 5' RACE reads, gives a single entry per CDR3 protein. The sample shows 950 to 1,500 distinct CDR3 sequences, approximately 14% of them seen only once. The time point denotes: sample taken at primary tumor resection. No antigen has been assigned to these receptors. This material consisted of lung tumor tissue, taken at surgery. The receptors shown here come from a male donor with early-stage non-small cell lung cancer.

This clonotype is categorized as medium-sized. The library was built for alpha chains, so this beta chain is an off-target read and its size means little. This chain connects TRBV7-2 to TRBJ2-3, with TRBD2 matching over 8 bases. J lost 1 base, V lost 1 base, and 4 bases had no gene match. Germline V gives CDR1 SGHTA, CDR2 FQGNSA. CDR3 length: 16 residues. The CDR3 bases are TGTGCCAGCAGCTTAGAGGGGCGGGGGGGCACAGATACGCAGTATTTT. As protein: CASSLEGRGGTDTQYF.

This clonotype counts as medium-sized. This beta chain slipped into a library made for alpha chains as a stray read, so its size is not meaningful. V and J are TRBV5-1 and TRBJ2-2, with 8 bases that match TRBD1. Trimming at V came to 2 bases and at J to 6 bases, leaving 3 bases not matched to a gene. This CDR3 spans 14 amino acids. Germline assignment: CDR1 SGHRS and CDR2 YFSETQ. CDR3 bases: TGCGCCAGCAGCTTACAGGGGGACGCCGGGGAGCTGTTTTTT. Its protein product is CASSLQGDAGELFF.

This clonotype was picked up many times. This beta chain is a stray read from a library made for alpha chains; its abundance is not meaningful. The chain joins TRBV3-1 to TRBJ2-2, with 10 bases matching TRBD1. Germline values: CDR1 LGHDT, CDR2 YNNKEL (reference sequence). This CDR3 region has 14 residues. Germline trimming cut 5 bases from V and 3 bases from J; bases unmatched to any gene: 0. Here the CDR3 reads CASSGTGDTGELFF. For the CDR3, the DNA is TGTGCCAGCAGCGGGACAGGGGACACCGGGGAGCTGTTTTTT.

Worth noting for this clonotype: Compared with germline, one end of the junction differs, possibly owing to a read error. This beta chain was picked up by a library intended for alpha chains and is off target, so its count carries little meaning. The CDR3: CASSEGSGGADHF. In DNA, the CDR3 is TGTGCCAGCAGTGAAGGTAGCGGGGGGGCCGATCACTTC. V usage is TRBV6-1 and J usage is TRBJ2-1, with 11 bases aligning to TRBD2. The CDR3 is 13 residues long. In germline, CDR1 is MNHNS, CDR2 SASEGT.

In this sample, this clonotype is large. Since the library was made to target alpha chains, this beta chain is a stray read and its abundance is not meaningful. The V and J genes are TRBV20-1 and TRBJ2-5; no clear D. Germline CDR1 is DFQATT and CDR2 is SNEGSKA (reference sequence). The CDR3 length is 12 residues. Trimming stripped 6 bases from V and 2 bases from J, with 10 bases between. As DNA, the CDR3 is TGCAGTGCAGGACGGAAACAAGAGACCCAGTACTTC. Protein sequence: CSAGRKQETQYF.

By share of the sample, this clonotype is large. Within a library made for alpha chains, this beta chain is off target, and its count is uninformative. The V and J genes are TRBV30 and TRBJ1-2, with D maybe TRBD1 (5 bases). Trimming took 0 bases from V and 7 from J, leaving 24 bases between them. Germline-derived CDR1 and CDR2 are GTSNPN and SVGIG (reference sequence). CDR3 length: 17 amino acids. CDR3 residues: CAWSVMVSAGRKAGYTF. CDR3 nucleotide sequence: TGTGCCTGGAGTGTAATGGTATCGGCAGGGAGAAAGGCTGGCTACACCTTC.

This clonotype rates as medium-sized (0.01 to 0.1%). The library was designed around alpha chains, so this beta chain is a stray read whose abundance carries little weight. J is TRBJ1-3 and V is TRBV3-1; weak D call: TRBD1 (6 bases). V shed 4 bases and J shed 2 bases, with 18 bases lying between them. The V gene's germline CDR1 is LGHDT and CDR2 YNNKEL (reference sequence). The length of the CDR3 is 17 residues. CDR3 region: CASSRKTGPAPGNTIYF. For the CDR3, the DNA is TGTGCCAGCAGCCGAAAAACAGGGCCCGCGCCTGGAAACACCATATATTTT.

In this sample, this clonotype is medium-sized. This beta chain came through as a stray read in a library set up for alpha chains, and its size says little. V gene TRBV28 combines with J gene TRBJ1-5; TRBD1 might be the D (6 bases). The V and J ends lost 6 bases and 6 bases respectively, with 21 bases between them. Germline CDR1 and CDR2: MDHEN and SYDVKM. This CDR3 contains 16 residues. CDR3 DNA sequence: TGTGCCAGCAGCACCCTTCCAGGGGAAGTCGGTCAGCCCCAGCATTTT. Amino acid sequence: CASSTLPGEVGQPQHF.

This clonotype is medium-sized by share. Because this beta chain is a stray read in a library intended to capture alpha chains, its abundance should not be given much weight. This chain links TRBV7-8 with TRBJ2-7; no clear D gene. The CDR3 has 14 residues. Trimming shortened V by 5 bases and J by 2 bases, and 13 bases separated the two germline ends. Per germline, CDR1 SGHVS and CDR2 FQNEAQ. CDR3 loop: CASSTRTETYEQYF. Here the CDR3 DNA reads TGTGCCAGCAGCACGAGGACGGAGACCTACGAGCAGTACTTC.

Concerning this clonotype itself: This beta chain slipped into a library made for alpha chains as a stray read, so its size is not meaningful. The V and J genes are TRBV20-1 and TRBJ2-3; TRBD2 matches 7 bases. V was pared by 6 bases and J by 3 bases, with 3 bases of the junction left unmatched. Per the germline V gene, CDR1 is DFQATT and CDR2 is SNEGSKA (reference sequence). This CDR3 spans 12 amino acids. The CDR3 region is CSAGGGTDTQYF. CDR3 DNA: TGCAGTGCGGGGGGAGGGACAGATACGCAGTATTTT.

Relative to its sample, this clonotype is medium-sized. This beta chain represents an off-target read in a library built for alpha chains; its size is of limited meaning. The chain has TRBV5-4 and TRBJ1-2; TRBD1 is a possible D gene (5 bases). With 2 bases removed from V and 8 bases from J, the gap between germline ends came to 19 bases. This CDR3 has 15 residues. The V gene's germline CDR1 is SGHNT and CDR2 YYREEE (reference sequence). As DNA, the CDR3 is TGTGCCAGCAGCTTTGAGGGGCGAGGGGTACGAGGCTACACCTTC. This translates into CASSFEGRGVRGYTF.

This clonotype showed up just a few times. The size of this beta chain means little, since it is a stray read in a library made for alpha chains. V and J are TRBV12-3 or TRBV12-4 and TRBJ2-1; D gene ambiguous. The V and J ends lost 3 bases and 10 bases respectively, with 10 bases between them. The CDR3 length is 12 residues. The CDR3 sequence: CASSLSPGEQFF. CDR3 DNA sequence: TGTGCCAGCAGTTTGAGCCCTGGAGAGCAGTTCTTC.

In its sample, this clonotype is medium-sized. This beta chain appears as a stray read in a library generated for alpha chains; its size is not informative. The chain has TRBV5-1 and TRBJ2-5; D unresolved. Germline V gives CDR1 SGHRS, CDR2 YFSETQ. The length of the CDR3 is 12 residues. V was trimmed by 5 bases and J by 5 bases, leaving 10 bases between them. This CDR3 is CASSIGSETQYF. Written as DNA, the CDR3 is TGCGCCAGCAGTATCGGTTCCGAGACCCAGTACTTC. The full variable domain, completed using reference TRBV5-1 and TRBJ2-5, is KAGVTQTPRYLIKTRGQQVTLSCSPISGHRSVSWYQQTPGQGLQFLFEYFSETQRNKGNFPGRFSGRQFSNSRSEMNVSTLELGDSALYLCASSIGSETQYFGPGTRLLVL.

This clonotype is medium-sized within its sample. As an off-target read in a library built for alpha chains, this beta chain has a frequency of little significance. The chain couples TRBV3-1 to TRBJ1-1; D is undetermined. With 0 bases removed from V and 2 bases from J, the gap between germline ends came to 7 bases. This CDR3 comprises 14 residues. The germline V gene encodes CDR1 LGHDT and CDR2 YNNKEL (reference sequence). DNA for the CDR3: TGTGCCAGCAGCCAAGATACGGTTAACACTGAAGCTTTCTTT. It encodes CASSQDTVNTEAFF.

In the case of this clonotype: A library prepared for alpha chains yielded this beta chain as an off-target read; its size is of little meaning. The genes are TRBV7-3 and TRBJ2-1; D is unclear. Germline V CDR1 and CDR2: SGHTA, FQGTGA. The CDR3 runs to 15 residues. Trimming removed 2 bases at V and 4 bases at J, with 12 bases between. The CDR3 protein is CASSLAIAKYNEQFF. The CDR3 DNA reads TGTGCCAGCAGCTTAGCCATCGCGAAATACAATGAGCAGTTCTTC.

As concerns this clonotype: The library was designed around alpha chains, so this beta chain is a stray read whose abundance carries little weight. The chain recombines TRBV5-1 with TRBJ1-1; D is unresolved. This CDR3 spans 12 amino acids. CDR1 and CDR2 from the germline V gene are SGHRS and YFSETQ. V shed 2 bases and J shed 3 bases, with 5 bases lying between them. This CDR3 reads CASSFGHTEAFF. CDR3 bases: TGCGCCAGCAGCTTTGGACACACTGAAGCTTTCTTT.

Details on this clonotype: Being off target in a library aimed at alpha chains, this beta chain has a size of little meaning. V and J are TRBV29-1 and TRBJ1-1; 7 nucleotides match TRBD1. The CDR3 runs to 15 residues. CDR1 SQVTM and CDR2 ANQGSEA come from the germline V gene. V was pared by 7 bases and J by 1 base, with 12 bases of the junction left unmatched. CDR3 nucleotide sequence: TGCAGCGCCGGGGGGACAGTGAATTGGAACACTGAAGCTTTCTTT. This encodes CSAGGTVNWNTEAFF.

By share of the sample, this clonotype is medium-sized. This beta chain came through as a stray read in a library set up for alpha chains, and its size says little. The chain carries TRBV30 and TRBJ2-7, with 8 bases matching TRBD1. The CDR3 runs to 12 residues. The trim removed 4 bases at V and 4 bases at J, leaving 3 bases unmatched. In germline, CDR1 is GTSNPN, CDR2 SVGIG (reference sequence). The CDR3 sequence: CAWKDRGYEQYF. CDR3 nucleotide sequence: TGTGCCTGGAAAGACAGGGGTTACGAGCAGTACTTC.

This clonotype was found many times. Because the library targeted alpha chains, this beta chain is an off-target read whose size means little. CDR3 region: CASSELNGGDAFF. The CDR3 DNA is TGTGCCAGCAGTGAATTGAATGGGGGGGATGCTTTCTTT. This rearrangement joins TRBV2 to TRBJ1-1; perhaps TRBD1 as D (5 bases). The V end was cut by 2 bases, the J end by 11 bases, with 15 bases between. The CDR3 has 13 residues. From germline, CDR1 is SNHLY and CDR2 FYNNEI. Together with reference TRBV2 and TRBJ1-1, the CDR3 gives the full variable domain: EPEVTQTPSHQVTQMGQEVILRCVPISNHLYFYWYRQILGQKVEFLVSFYNNEISEKSEIFDDQFSVERPDGSNFTLKIRSTKLEDSAMYFCASSELNGGDAFFGQGTRLTVV.

This clonotype is medium-sized. A library made for alpha chains picked up this beta chain off target, so its size means little. The V call is TRBV6-6, the J call TRBJ1-6; 7 bases match TRBD1. V trimming: 6 bases; J trimming: 1 base; junction bases outside the gene matches: 9. The CDR3 is 17 residues long. CDR1 MNHNY and CDR2 SVGAGI come from the germline V gene (reference sequence). The CDR3 sequence is CASSPERQGSYNSPLHF. The CDR3 bases are TGTGCCAGCAGCCCCGAAAGACAGGGTTCCTATAATTCACCCCTCCACTTT.

In its sample, this clonotype is medium-sized. In a library made to pick up alpha chains, this beta chain is a stray read with a size that means little. The chain couples TRBV29-1 to TRBJ1-2, with D unclear. This CDR3 has 12 amino acids. Trimming stripped 3 bases from V and 7 bases from J, with 12 bases between. Germline loops: CDR1 SQVTM, CDR2 ANQGSEA. The CDR3 nucleotides read TGCAGCGTTGAGGCCCCAGGAGGTGGCTACACCTTC. This encodes CSVEAPGGGYTF.

This clonotype was detected ten times or more. This beta chain is off target for a library built for alpha chains, so its abundance means little. The rearrangement uses TRBV2 and TRBJ1-5; no clear D. The CDR3 sequence is 13 residues long. Between the trimmed V and J ends, which lost 8 bases and 4 bases, there was a span of 12 bases. CDR1 is SNHLY, CDR2 FYNNEI, per germline. This CDR3 is CASSAAGNQPQHF. As DNA, the CDR3 is TGTGCCAGCTCGGCTGCGGGGAATCAGCCCCAGCATTTT.

This clonotype has ten or more counts. This beta chain is an off-target read within a library intended for alpha chains, so its frequency means little. The chain employs TRBV27 and TRBJ1-5; no clear D gene. Looked up from germline, CDR1 is MNHEY and CDR2 is SMNVEV (reference sequence). V lost 0 bases and J lost 1, with 10 bases in between. The CDR3 covers 16 residues. CDR3 region: CASSLSIPTSNQPQHF. CDR3 DNA: TGTGCCAGCAGTTTATCGATCCCCACAAGCAATCAGCCCCAGCATTTT.

At least ten counts were recorded for this clonotype. In a library made to pick up alpha chains, this beta chain is a stray read with a size that means little. The chain has TRBV29-1 and TRBJ1-2; 11 bases align to TRBD1. Germline V gives CDR1 SQVTM, CDR2 ANQGSEA. J gave up 8 bases and V 3 bases, and 8 bases lay outside the gene matches. The CDR3 has 14 amino acids. This CDR3 reads CSVDPGQGVRGYTF. CDR3 sequence (DNA): TGCAGCGTTGACCCGGGACAGGGGGTCCGAGGCTACACCTTC.

Relative to its sample, this clonotype is large. This beta chain is an off-target read within a library intended for alpha chains, so its frequency means little. The rearrangement uses TRBV10-1 and TRBJ2-7; 8 nucleotides align to TRBD2. The CDR3 totals 12 residues. Unmatched junction bases numbered 2, after V lost 10 bases and J lost 0 bases. Germline assignment: CDR1 WNHNN and CDR2 SYGVQD (reference sequence). CDR3 nucleotide sequence: TGCGCCATCGGGACTAGCTCCTACGAGCAGTACTTC. Encoded protein: CAIGTSSYEQYF.

This clonotype is medium-sized. As an off-target read in a library built for alpha chains, this beta chain has a frequency of little significance. The J gene is TRBJ2-1, the V gene TRBV5-6; D is perhaps TRBD1 or TRBD2 (5 bases each). This CDR3 region has 13 residues. Germline CDR1 SGHDT, CDR2 YYEEEE. V gave up 0 bases and J gave up 5 bases, with 6 bases separating them. The CDR3 bases are TGTGCCAGCAGCTTGGGAGGGGACAATGAGCAGTTCTTC. Residues: CASSLGGDNEQFF.

This clonotype is medium-sized within its sample. This beta chain represents an off-target read in a library built for alpha chains; its size is of limited meaning. The chain couples TRBV7-9 to TRBJ2-1; 7 bases are a match to TRBD2. This CDR3 has 15 residues. The germline V gene has CDR1 SEHNR and CDR2 FQNEAQ (reference sequence). The V and J ends lost 5 bases and 8 bases, in that order; junction bases with no gene match: 12. The CDR3 spells CASSRFGERGDEQFF. The CDR3 nucleotides read TGTGCCAGCAGCCGATTCGGGGAGCGGGGTGATGAGCAGTTCTTC.

This clonotype was picked up many times. In a library made to pick up alpha chains, this beta chain is a stray read with a size that means little. The CDR3 DNA follows: TGTGCCAGCAGTGAACGCCCACCGCAAAACAATTCACCCCTCCACTTT. Translated: CASSERPPQNNSPLHF. The chain employs TRBV2 and TRBJ1-6; no firm D call. This CDR3 region has 16 residues. In germline, CDR1 is SNHLY, CDR2 FYNNEI. Trimming took off 2 bases at V and 7 bases at J, with 15 bases between the two ends. The whole variable domain, filled in from reference TRBV2 and TRBJ1-6, reads EPEVTQTPSHQVTQMGQEVILRCVPISNHLYFYWYRQILGQKVEFLVSFYNNEISEKSEIFDDQFSVERPDGSNFTLKIRSTKLEDSAMYFCASSERPPQNNSPLHFGNGTRLTVT.

This clonotype ranks as large (0.1 to 1%). This beta chain turned up in a library designed for alpha chains; as an off-target read, its abundance says little. The genes are TRBV6-1 and TRBJ2-7; D is ambiguous. Germline V gene data show CDR1 as MNHNS and CDR2 as SASEGT. Trimming pared 8 bases from V and 3 bases from J, leaving 14 bases between. This CDR3 spans 13 amino acids. In DNA form, the CDR3 reads TGTGCCAGCGGACCTCGTGCAGGCTACGAGCAGTACTTC. Amino acids: CASGPRAGYEQYF.

Relative to its sample, this clonotype is medium-sized. This beta chain slipped into a library made for alpha chains as a stray read, so its size is not meaningful. The chain has TRBV19 and TRBJ2-3; 7 nucleotides agree with TRBD2. This CDR3 region has 16 residues. V shed 9 bases and J 4 bases; nucleotides not matched to a gene: 16. Germline CDR1 and CDR2: LNHDA and SQIVND (reference sequence). In DNA, the CDR3 is TGTGCCAGCAAACCTCTCGGGGAGGGGAAGCCAGATACGCAGTATTTT. As protein: CASKPLGEGKPDTQYF.